One and the same sample provided the 2 T cell receptor beta chains below, sequenced in a study of cytomegalovirus exposure and HLA in healthy donors. The PCR was carried out with 60 Vbeta primers and 13 Jbeta primers. Generated by immunoSEQ multiplex PCR, the TCRdb table keeps only in-frame clones and is missing some. The table lists around 220,000 clones, about three quarters of them singletons. The sequenced material came from PBMCs. The receptors shown here come from a man in his forties in good health and CMV-seronegative.

The table lists this clone with a few counts. The chain's CDR3 is CASSPLARPETQYF. The DNA of the CDR3 is TGTGCCAGCAGCCCCCTGGCCAGGCCTGAGACCCAGTACTTC. The rearrangement joins TRBV27 to TRBJ2-5; no firm D call. The CDR3 is 14 residues long. Between the trimmed V and J ends, which lost 6 bases and 5 bases, there was a span of 16 bases. In germline, CDR1 is MNHEY, CDR2 SMNVEV (reference sequence).

This clone was counted a single time. This chain connects TRBV2 to TRBJ1-5; D ambiguous. This CDR3 spans 14 amino acids. Germline CDR1 reads SNHLY; CDR2 reads FYNNEI. V was shortened by 8 bases and J by 3 bases, with 14 bases between the two germline ends. The CDR3 DNA reads TGTGCCAGCCTAAGAAGCCCTCTCAATCAGCCCCAGCATTTT. This sequence encodes CASLRSPLNQPQHF.